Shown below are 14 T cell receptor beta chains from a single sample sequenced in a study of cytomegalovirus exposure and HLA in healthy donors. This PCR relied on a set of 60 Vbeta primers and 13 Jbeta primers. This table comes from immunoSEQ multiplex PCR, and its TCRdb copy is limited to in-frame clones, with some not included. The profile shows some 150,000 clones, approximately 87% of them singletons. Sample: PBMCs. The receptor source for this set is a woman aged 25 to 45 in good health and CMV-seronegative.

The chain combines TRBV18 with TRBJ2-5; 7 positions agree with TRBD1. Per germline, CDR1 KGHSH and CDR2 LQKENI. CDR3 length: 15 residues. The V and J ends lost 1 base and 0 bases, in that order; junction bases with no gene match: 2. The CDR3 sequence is CASSPRQGYQETQYF. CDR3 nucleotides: TGTGCCAGCTCACCACGACAGGGCTACCAAGAGACCCAGTACTTC. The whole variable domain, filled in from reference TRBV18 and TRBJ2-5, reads NAGVMQNPRHLVRRRGQEARLRCSPMKGHSHVYWYRQLPEEGLKFMVYLQKENIIDESGMPKERFSAEFPKEGPSILRIQQVVRGDSAAYFCASSPRQGYQETQYFGPGTRLLVL.

In DNA, the CDR3 is TGTGCCAGCAGCGATCCGGGACAGTTAAACGAAAAACTGTTTTTT. Protein sequence: CASSDPGQLNEKLFF. The chain has TRBV6-5 and TRBJ1-4; 7 nucleotides agree with TRBD1. The germline CDR1 and CDR2 sequences are MNHEY and SVGAGI. V was clipped by 6 bases and J by 8 bases; unmatched bases: 12. This CDR3 comprises 15 residues.

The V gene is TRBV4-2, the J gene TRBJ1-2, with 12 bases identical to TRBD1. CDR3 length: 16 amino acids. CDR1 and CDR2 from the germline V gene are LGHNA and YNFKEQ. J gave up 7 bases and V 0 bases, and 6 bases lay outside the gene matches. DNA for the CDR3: TGTGCCAGCAGCCAAGATAGGGGACAGGGGGCCCTTGGCTACACCTTC. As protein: CASSQDRGQGALGYTF.

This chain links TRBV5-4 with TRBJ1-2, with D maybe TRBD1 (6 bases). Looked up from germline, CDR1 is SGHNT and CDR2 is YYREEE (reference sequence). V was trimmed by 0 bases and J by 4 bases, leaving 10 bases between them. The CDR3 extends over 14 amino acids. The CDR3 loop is CASSLVGRGYGYTF. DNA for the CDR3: TGTGCCAGCAGCTTGGTGGGCAGGGGCTATGGCTACACCTTC.

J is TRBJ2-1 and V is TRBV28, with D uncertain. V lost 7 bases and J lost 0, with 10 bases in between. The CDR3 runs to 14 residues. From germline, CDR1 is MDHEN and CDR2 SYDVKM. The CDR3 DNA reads TGTGCCAGCACCCCCGGTTCCTCCTACAATGAGCAGTTCTTC. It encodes CASTPGSSYNEQFF.

CDR3 sequence: CASSLSRIASSYNEQFF. The CDR3 bases are TGTGCCAGCAGCTTAAGTCGAATAGCGTCCTCCTACAATGAGCAGTTCTTC. This chain connects TRBV7-2 to TRBJ2-1; weak D call: TRBD2 (5 bases). Germline CDR1 is SGHTA and CDR2 is FQGNSA. V shed 2 bases and J shed 0 bases, with 14 bases lying between them. The CDR3 extends over 17 amino acids.

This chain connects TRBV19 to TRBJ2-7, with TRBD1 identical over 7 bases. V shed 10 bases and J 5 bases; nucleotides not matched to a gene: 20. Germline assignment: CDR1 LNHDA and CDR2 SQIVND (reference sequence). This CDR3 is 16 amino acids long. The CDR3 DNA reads TGTGCCACCCGGGTGGCCAAAGGACAGGTTCAAGACGAGCAGTACTTC. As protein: CATRVAKGQVQDEQYF.

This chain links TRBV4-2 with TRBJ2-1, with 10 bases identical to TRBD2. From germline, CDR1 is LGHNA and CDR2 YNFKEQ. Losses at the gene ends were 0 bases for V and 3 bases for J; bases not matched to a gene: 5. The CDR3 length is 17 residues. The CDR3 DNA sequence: TGTGCCAGCAGCCAAGATAGACTAGCGGGTCTCTACAATGAGCAGTTCTTC. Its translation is CASSQDRLAGLYNEQFF.

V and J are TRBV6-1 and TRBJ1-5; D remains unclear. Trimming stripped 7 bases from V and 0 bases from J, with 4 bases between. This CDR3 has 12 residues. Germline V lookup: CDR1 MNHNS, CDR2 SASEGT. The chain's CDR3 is CASTRSNQPQHF. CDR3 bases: TGTGCCAGCACTCGTAGCAATCAGCCCCAGCATTTT.

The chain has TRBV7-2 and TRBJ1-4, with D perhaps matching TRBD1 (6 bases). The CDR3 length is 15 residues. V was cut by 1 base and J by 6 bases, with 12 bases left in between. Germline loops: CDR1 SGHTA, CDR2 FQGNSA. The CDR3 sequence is CASSLVTGGYEKLFF. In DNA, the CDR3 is TGTGCCAGCAGCTTAGTGACAGGAGGATATGAAAAACTGTTTTTT. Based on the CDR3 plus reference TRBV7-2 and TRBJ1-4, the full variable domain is GAGVSQSPSNKVTEKGKDVELRCDPISGHTALYWYRQSLGQGLEFLIYFQGNSAPDKSGLPSDRFSAERTGGSVSTLTIQRTQQEDSAVYLCASSLVTGGYEKLFFGSGTQLSVL.

CDR3 nucleotide sequence: TGTGCCAGCAGCCCCGGGACTAGCGGGCTCGCGGACATTCAGTACTTC. This codes for CASSPGTSGLADIQYF. This chain connects TRBV7-2 to TRBJ2-4, with 12 bases that match TRBD2. Trimming took 5 bases from V and 8 from J; bases not matched to a gene: 10. Per the germline V gene, CDR1 is SGHTA and CDR2 is FQGNSA. The CDR3 has 16 residues.

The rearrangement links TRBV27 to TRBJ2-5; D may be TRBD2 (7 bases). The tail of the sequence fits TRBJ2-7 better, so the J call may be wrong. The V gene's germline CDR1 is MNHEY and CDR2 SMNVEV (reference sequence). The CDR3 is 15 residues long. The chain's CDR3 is CASSLSRGGPYEQYF. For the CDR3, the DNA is TGTGCCAGCAGTTTATCGAGGGGGGGCCCCTACGAGCAGTACTTC.

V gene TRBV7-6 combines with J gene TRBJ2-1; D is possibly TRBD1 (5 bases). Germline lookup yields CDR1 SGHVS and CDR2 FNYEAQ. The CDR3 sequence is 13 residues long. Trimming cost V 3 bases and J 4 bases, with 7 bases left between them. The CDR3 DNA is TGTGCCAGCAGCTTTAGGGGATACAATGAGCAGTTCTTC. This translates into CASSFRGYNEQFF.

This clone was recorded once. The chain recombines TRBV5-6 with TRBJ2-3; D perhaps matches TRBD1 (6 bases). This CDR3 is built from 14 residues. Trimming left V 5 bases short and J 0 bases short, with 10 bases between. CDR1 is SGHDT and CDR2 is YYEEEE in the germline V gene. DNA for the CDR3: TGTGCCAGCAGAGCCCAGGGGAGCACAGATACGCAGTATTTT. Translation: CASRAQGSTDTQYF.